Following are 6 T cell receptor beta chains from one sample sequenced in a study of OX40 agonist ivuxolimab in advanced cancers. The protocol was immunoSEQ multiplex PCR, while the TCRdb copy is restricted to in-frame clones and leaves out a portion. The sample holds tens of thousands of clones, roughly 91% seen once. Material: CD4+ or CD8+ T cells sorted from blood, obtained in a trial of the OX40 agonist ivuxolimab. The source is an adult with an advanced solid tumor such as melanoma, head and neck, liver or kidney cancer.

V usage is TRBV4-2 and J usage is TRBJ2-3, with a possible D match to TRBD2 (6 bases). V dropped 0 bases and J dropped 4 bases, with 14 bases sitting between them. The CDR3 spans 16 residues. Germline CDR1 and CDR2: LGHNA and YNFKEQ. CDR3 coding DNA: TGTGCCAGCAGCCAAGAAGGAGGGAGTGGCGCAGATACGCAGTATTTT. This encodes CASSQEGGSGADTQYF.

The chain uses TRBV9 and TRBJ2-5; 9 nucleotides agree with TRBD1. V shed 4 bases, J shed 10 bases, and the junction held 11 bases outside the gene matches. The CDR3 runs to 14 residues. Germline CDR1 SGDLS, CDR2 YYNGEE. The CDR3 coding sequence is TGTGCCAGCAGCCCCCAGGACAGGGGTTTGGTCCAGTACTTC. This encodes CASSPQDRGLVQYF. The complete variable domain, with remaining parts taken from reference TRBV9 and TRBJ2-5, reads DSGVTQTPKHLITATGQRVTLRCSPRSGDLSVYWYQQSLDQGLQFLIQYYNGEERAKGNILERFSAQQFPDLHSELNLSSLELGDSALYFCASSPQDRGLVQYFGPGTRLLVL.

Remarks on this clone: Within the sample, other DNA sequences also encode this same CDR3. The CDR3 reads CASSVGGGDYGYTF. CDR3 DNA: TGTGCCAGCAGCGTAGGGGGAGGGGACTATGGCTACACCTTC. This rearrangement joins TRBV9 to TRBJ1-2; weak D call: TRBD1 (5 bases). Trimming removed 0 bases from V and 3 bases from J, with 9 bases in between. Germline V gene data show CDR1 as SGDLS and CDR2 as YYNGEE. The CDR3 is made up of 14 amino acids.

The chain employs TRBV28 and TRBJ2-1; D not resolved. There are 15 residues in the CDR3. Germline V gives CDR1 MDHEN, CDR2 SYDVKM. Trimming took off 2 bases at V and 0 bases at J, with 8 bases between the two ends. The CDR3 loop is CASSLGQSSYNEQFF. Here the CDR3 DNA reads TGTGCCAGCAGTTTAGGGCAGAGCTCCTACAATGAGCAGTTCTTC.

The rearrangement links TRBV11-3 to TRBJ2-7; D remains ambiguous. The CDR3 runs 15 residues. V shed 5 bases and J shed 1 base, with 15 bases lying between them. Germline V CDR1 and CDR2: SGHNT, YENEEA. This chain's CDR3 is CASSPSGGRSYEQYF. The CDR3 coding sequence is TGTGCCAGCAGCCCTAGTGGTGGCAGGTCCTACGAGCAGTACTTC.

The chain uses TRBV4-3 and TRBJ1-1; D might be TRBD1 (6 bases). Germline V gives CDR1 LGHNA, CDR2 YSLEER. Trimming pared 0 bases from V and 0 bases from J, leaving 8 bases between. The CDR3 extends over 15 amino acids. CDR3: CASSQDGGLNTEAFF. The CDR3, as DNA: TGCGCCAGCAGCCAAGATGGGGGGCTGAACACTGAAGCTTTCTTT.